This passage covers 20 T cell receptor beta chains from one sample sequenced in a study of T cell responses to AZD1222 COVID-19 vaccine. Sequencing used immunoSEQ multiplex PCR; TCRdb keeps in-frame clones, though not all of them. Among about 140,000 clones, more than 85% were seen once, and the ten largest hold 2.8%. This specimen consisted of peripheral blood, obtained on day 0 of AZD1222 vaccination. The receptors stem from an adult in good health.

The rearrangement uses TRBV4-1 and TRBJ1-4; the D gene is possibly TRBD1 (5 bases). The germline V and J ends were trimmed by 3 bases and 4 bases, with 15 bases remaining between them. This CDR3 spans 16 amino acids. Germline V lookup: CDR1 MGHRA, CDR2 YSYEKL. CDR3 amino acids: CASSQGLRGRNEKLFF. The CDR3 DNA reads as TGCGCCAGCAGCCAGGGCTTAAGGGGCCGTAATGAAAAACTGTTTTTT.

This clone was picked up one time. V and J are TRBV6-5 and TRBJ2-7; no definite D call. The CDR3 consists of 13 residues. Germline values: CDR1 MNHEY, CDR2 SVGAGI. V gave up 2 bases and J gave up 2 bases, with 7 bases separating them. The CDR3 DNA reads TGTGCCAGCAGTTACGAAAGTACCTACGAGCAGTACTTC. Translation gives CASSYESTYEQYF.

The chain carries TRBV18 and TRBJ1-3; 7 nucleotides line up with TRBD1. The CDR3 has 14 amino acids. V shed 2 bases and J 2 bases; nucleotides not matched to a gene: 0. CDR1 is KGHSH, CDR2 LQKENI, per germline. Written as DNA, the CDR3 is TGTGCCAGCTCACCAGACAGGGCTGGAAACACCATATATTTT. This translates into CASSPDRAGNTIYF.

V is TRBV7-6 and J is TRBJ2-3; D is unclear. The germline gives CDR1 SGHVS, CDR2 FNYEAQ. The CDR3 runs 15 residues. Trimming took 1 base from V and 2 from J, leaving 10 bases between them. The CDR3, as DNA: TGTGCCAGCAGCTTAGAAGCCAGGTCCACAGATACGCAGTATTTT. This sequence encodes CASSLEARSTDTQYF. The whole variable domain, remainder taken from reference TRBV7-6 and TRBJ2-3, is GAGVSQSPRYKVTKRGQDVALRCDPISGHVSLYWYRQALGQGPEFLTYFNYEAQQDKSGLPNDRFSAERPEGSISTLTIQRTEQRDSAMYRCASSLEARSTDTQYFGPGTRLTVL.

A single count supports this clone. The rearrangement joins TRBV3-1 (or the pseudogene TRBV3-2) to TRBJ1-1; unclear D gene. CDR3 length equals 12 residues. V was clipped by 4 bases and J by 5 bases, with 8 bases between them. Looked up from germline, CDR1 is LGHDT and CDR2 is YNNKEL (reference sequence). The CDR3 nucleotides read TGTGCCAGCAGCCGAGGAGGTACTGAAGCTTTCTTT. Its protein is CASSRGGTEAFF.

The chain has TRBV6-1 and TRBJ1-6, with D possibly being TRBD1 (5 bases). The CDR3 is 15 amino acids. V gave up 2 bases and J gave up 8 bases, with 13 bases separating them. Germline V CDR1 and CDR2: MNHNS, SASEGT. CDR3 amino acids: CASSELFDSYSPLHF. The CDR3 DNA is TGTGCCAGCAGTGAACTCTTCGACAGCTATTCACCCCTCCACTTT.

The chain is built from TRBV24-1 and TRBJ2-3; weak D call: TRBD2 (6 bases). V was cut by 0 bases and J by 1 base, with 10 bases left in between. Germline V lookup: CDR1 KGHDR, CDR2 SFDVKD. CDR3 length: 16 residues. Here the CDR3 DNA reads TGTGCCACCAGTGATTTGCGGCGGGAAGGCACAGATACGCAGTATTTT. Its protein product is CATSDLRREGTDTQYF.

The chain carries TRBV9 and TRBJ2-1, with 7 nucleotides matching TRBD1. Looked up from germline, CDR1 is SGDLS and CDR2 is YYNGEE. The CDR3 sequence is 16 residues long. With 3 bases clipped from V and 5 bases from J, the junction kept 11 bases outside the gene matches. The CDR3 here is CASSAPSQGVHNEQFF. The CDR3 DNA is TGTGCCAGCAGCGCCCCAAGCCAGGGGGTCCACAATGAGCAGTTCTTC.

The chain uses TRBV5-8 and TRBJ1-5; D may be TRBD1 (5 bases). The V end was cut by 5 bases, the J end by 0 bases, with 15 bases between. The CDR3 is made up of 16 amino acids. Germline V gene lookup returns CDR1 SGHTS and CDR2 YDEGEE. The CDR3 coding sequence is TGTGCCAGCAGTCGGGACGGATTATATAGCAATCAGCCCCAGCATTTT. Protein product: CASSRDGLYSNQPQHF.

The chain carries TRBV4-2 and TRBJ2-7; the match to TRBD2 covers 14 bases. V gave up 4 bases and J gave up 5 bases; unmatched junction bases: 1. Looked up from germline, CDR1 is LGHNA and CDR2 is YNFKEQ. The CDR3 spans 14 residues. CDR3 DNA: TGTGCCAGCAGCCGGGGACTAGCGGGAGACGAGCAGTACTTC. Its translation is CASSRGLAGDEQYF.

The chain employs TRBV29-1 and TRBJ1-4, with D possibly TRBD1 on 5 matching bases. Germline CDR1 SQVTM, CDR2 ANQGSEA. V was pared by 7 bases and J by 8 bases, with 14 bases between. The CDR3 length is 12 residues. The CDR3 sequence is CSGGTPGEKLFF. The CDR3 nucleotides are TGCAGCGGGGGGACCCCGGGGGAAAAACTGTTTTTT.

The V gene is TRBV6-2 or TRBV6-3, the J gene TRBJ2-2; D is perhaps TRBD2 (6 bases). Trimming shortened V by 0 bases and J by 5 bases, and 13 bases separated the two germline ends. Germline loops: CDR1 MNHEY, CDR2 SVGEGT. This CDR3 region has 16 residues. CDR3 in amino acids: CASSYSRGTPTGELFF. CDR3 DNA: TGTGCCAGCAGTTACTCTCGCGGGACTCCTACCGGGGAGCTGTTTTTT.

In DNA form, the CDR3 reads TGTGCCAGCCCCGCCTACGAGCAGTACTTC. This gives the protein CASPAYEQYF. This rearrangement joins TRBV28 to TRBJ2-7; D uncertain. V was clipped by 8 bases and J by 2 bases, with 4 bases between them. This CDR3 region has 10 residues. The V gene's germline CDR1 is MDHEN and CDR2 SYDVKM. The variable domain in full, with the rest retrieved from reference TRBV28 and TRBJ2-7, is DVKVTQSSRYLVKRTGEKVFLECVQDMDHENMFWYRQDPGLGLRLIYFSYDVKMKEKGDIPEGYSVSREKKERFSLILESASTNQTSMYLCASPAYEQYFGPGTRLTVT.

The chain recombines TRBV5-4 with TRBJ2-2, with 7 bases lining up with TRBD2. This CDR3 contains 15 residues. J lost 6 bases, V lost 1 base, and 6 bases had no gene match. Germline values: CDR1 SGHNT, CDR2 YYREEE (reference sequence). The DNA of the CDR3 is TGTGCCAGCAGCTTGTGGGGGGGTAGCGCCGGGGAGCTGTTTTTT. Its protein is CASSLWGGSAGELFF.

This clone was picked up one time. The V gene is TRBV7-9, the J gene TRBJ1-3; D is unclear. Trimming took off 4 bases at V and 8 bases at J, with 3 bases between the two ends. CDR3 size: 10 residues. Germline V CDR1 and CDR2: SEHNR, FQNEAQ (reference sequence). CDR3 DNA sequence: TGTGCCAGCAGCTGGGACACCATATATTTT. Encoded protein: CASSWDTIYF.

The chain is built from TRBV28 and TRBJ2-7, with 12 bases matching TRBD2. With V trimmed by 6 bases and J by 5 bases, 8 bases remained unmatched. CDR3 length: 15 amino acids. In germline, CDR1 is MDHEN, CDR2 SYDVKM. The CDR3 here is CASRRGLAGLDEQYF. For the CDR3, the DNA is TGTGCCAGCAGACGAGGACTAGCGGGACTGGACGAGCAGTACTTC.

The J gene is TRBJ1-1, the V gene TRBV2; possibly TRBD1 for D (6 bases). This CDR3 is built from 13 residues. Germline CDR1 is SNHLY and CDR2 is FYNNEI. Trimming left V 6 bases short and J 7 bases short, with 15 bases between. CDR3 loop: CASRTPGTREAFF. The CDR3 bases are TGTGCCAGCAGGACCCCCGGGACACGTGAAGCTTTCTTT.

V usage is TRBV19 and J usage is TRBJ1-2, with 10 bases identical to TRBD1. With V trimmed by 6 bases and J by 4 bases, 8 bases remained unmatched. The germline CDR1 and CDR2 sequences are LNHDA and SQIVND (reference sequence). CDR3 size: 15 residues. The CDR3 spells CASRDRGTTAYGYTF. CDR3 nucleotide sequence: TGTGCCAGTAGGGACAGGGGGACTACAGCCTATGGCTACACCTTC. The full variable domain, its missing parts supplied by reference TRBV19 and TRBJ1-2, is DGGITQSPKYLFRKEGQNVTLSCEQNLNHDAMYWYRQDPGQGLRLIYYSQIVNDFQKGDIAEGYSVSREKKESFPLTVTSAQKNPTAFYLCASRDRGTTAYGYTFGSGTRLTVV.

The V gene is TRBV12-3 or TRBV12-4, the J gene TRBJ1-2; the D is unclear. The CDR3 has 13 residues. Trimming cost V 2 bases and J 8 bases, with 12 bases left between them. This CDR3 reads CASSLKGSTGYTF. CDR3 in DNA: TGTGCCAGCAGTTTAAAGGGAAGCACGGGCTACACCTTC.

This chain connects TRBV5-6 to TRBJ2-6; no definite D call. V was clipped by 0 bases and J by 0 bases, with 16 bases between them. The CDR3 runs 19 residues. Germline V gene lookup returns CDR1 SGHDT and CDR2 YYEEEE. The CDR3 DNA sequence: TGTGCCAGCAGCTTGGCCGGGTACTACATTTTCTCTGGGGCCAACGTCCTGACTTTC. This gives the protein CASSLAGYYIFSGANVLTF. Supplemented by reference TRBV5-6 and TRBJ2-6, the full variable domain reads DAGVTQSPTHLIKTRGQQVTLRCSPKSGHDTVSWYQQALGQGPQFIFQYYEEEERQRGNFPDRFSGHQFPNYSSELNVNALLLGDSALYLCASSLAGYYIFSGANVLTFGAGSRLTVL.